One sample yielded the 9 T cell receptor beta chains listed below, sequenced in a study of T-cell reconstitution after alpha-beta-depleted transplantation in children. The TCRbeta library was prepared with unique molecular identifiers. From the PCR reads, TCRdb called clonotypes with MiXCR, one entry per CDR3 protein. The table records about 980,000 distinct CDR3 sequences, under 30% of them present only once. The sample here was PBMCs, mostly from graft donor cells, taken 360 days after TCRalphabeta/CD19-depleted stem cell transplant. The receptors were sampled from a boy younger than two who had a stem cell transplant for SCID, so the T cells may come from the graft donor.

V and J are TRBV5-6 and TRBJ2-1; D unclear. Germline V gives CDR1 SGHDT, CDR2 YYEEEE. V gave up 3 bases and J gave up 10 bases, with 8 bases separating them. This CDR3 has 11 residues. The CDR3 coding sequence is TGTGCCAGCAGCTCCAGAACGGAGCAGTTCTTC. Translated, it gives CASSSRTEQFF. Complete variable domain (other parts from reference TRBV5-6 and TRBJ2-1): DAGVTQSPTHLIKTRGQQVTLRCSPKSGHDTVSWYQQALGQGPQFIFQYYEEEERQRGNFPDRFSGHQFPNYSSELNVNALLLGDSALYLCASSSRTEQFFGPGTRLTVL.

This chain uses TRBV28 with TRBJ2-3; 11 positions agree with TRBD1. The CDR3 length is 16 residues. Trimming at V came to 2 bases and at J to 6 bases, leaving 7 bases not matched to a gene. Germline loops: CDR1 MDHEN, CDR2 SYDVKM. The CDR3 DNA sequence: TGTGCCAGCAGTTTACTTGGACAGGGGGCGTTCGATACGCAGTATTTT. The encoded protein is CASSLLGQGAFDTQYF.

The sample holds one count of this clonotype. This chain connects TRBV19 to TRBJ1-5, with D hard to call. V lost 7 bases and J 2 bases, leaving 24 bases between the germline ends. The CDR3 length is 18 residues. The V gene's germline CDR1 is LNHDA and CDR2 SQIVND (reference sequence). The CDR3 nucleotides read TGTGCCAGTACTATCGACAAAGGCATCGGATATCGCAATCAGCCCCAGCATTTT. As protein: CASTIDKGIGYRNQPQHF.

The rearrangement joins TRBV5-1 to TRBJ1-4; D gene ambiguous. The V end was cut by 0 bases, the J end by 0 bases, with 6 bases between. Germline CDR1 and CDR2: SGHRS and YFSETQ. The CDR3 has 15 amino acids. The CDR3 coding sequence is TGCGCCAGCAGCTTGGAGAGTGCAACTAATGAAAAACTGTTTTTT. Translated: CASSLESATNEKLFF.

The V gene is TRBV20-1, the J gene TRBJ1-3; the D is unclear. Germline lookup yields CDR1 DFQATT and CDR2 SNEGSKA (reference sequence). This CDR3 has 12 residues. The V and J ends lost 3 bases and 4 bases respectively, with 7 bases between them. The CDR3 protein is CSASPVGNTIYF. CDR3 in DNA: TGCAGTGCTAGTCCGGTCGGAAACACCATATATTTT.

This clonotype was counted a few times. The chain recombines TRBV20-1 with TRBJ2-1, with TRBD2 matching 12 bases. The CDR3 length is 17 residues. The germline V gene has CDR1 DFQATT and CDR2 SNEGSKA (reference sequence). V was clipped by 4 bases and J by 2 bases; unmatched bases: 9. In DNA, the CDR3 is TGCAGTGCTACGACTAGCGGGGGCCCGGCCCCCTACAATGAGCAGTTCTTC. Encoded protein: CSATTSGGPAPYNEQFF.

The chain carries TRBV6-5 and TRBJ2-1; 8 bases are shared with TRBD2. Germline lookup yields CDR1 MNHEY and CDR2 SVGAGI. The V gene end was trimmed by 2 bases and the J gene end by 6 bases; junction bases not matched to a gene: 12. The CDR3 is made up of 17 amino acids. CDR3 nucleotides: TGTGCCAGCAGTTACGGCATTCCGGGGGGGCCCTTCAATGAGCAGTTCTTC. Encoded protein: CASSYGIPGGPFNEQFF.

This clonotype was counted a few times. This chain uses TRBV5-1 with TRBJ2-7; a possible D gene is TRBD2 (5 bases). CDR3 length equals 17 residues. Germline V gene lookup returns CDR1 SGHRS and CDR2 YFSETQ. V lost 4 bases, J lost 3 bases, and 23 bases lay in between. The chain's CDR3 is CASSPQPRGGGYYEQYF. The CDR3 nucleotides read TGCGCCAGCAGCCCGCAGCCTAGAGGAGGAGGCTACTACGAGCAGTACTTC. Drawing the rest from reference TRBV5-1 and TRBJ2-7, the complete variable domain is KAGVTQTPRYLIKTRGQQVTLSCSPISGHRSVSWYQQTPGQGLQFLFEYFSETQRNKGNFPGRFSGRQFSNSRSEMNVSTLELGDSALYLCASSPQPRGGGYYEQYFGPGTRLTVT.

This clonotype was recorded a few times. CDR3 sequence reads: CASSFGGQHHYEQYF. The DNA for the CDR3 is TGTGCCAGCAGTTTCGGGGGACAACACCACTACGAGCAGTACTTC. The chain joins TRBV12-3 or TRBV12-4 to TRBJ2-7, with D possibly called TRBD1 or TRBD2 (6 bases each). The CDR3 spans 15 residues. The ends were cut back, 3 bases at V and 3 bases at J, with 15 bases in the middle.